The next 10 T cell receptor beta chains were all read from a single sample in a study of human T cells and chemical hapten exposure. TCRdb analysed the RACE reads with MiXCR anew, one entry per CDR3 protein. This repertoire shows approximately 110,000 distinct CDR3 sequences, 9.5% to 12% found once; its top ten account for 3% to 4.5%. Described time point: patch test 1, 2 weeks after DPC sensitization. Sample treatment: therapeutic diphenylcyclopropenone sensitization with weekly scalp DPC. The sequencing used whole blood, collected in connection with sensitization to the hapten diphenylcyclopropenone (DPC). The source of these receptors is a woman aged 40 to 55 with alopecia areata. Some clones in this sample may be carry-over from other donors' samples.

This clonotype has only a few counts. Written as DNA, the CDR3 is TGTGCCAGGGTAGCCCCCTGCGAGCAGTACTTC. This gives the protein CARVAPCEQYF. The genes are TRBV12-3 or TRBV12-4 and TRBJ2-7; D is unclear. Trimming pared 9 bases from V and 6 bases from J, leaving 12 bases between. The CDR3 extends over 11 amino acids.

The chain uses TRBV7-2 and TRBJ2-3; D is unclear. V shed 8 bases and J shed 0 bases, with 12 bases lying between them. The CDR3 is 14 amino acids. CDR1 and CDR2 from the germline V gene are SGHTA and FQGNSA. The CDR3 DNA is TGTGCCAGCGGTTTGGGCCTCAGCACAGATACGCAGTATTTT. Its translation is CASGLGLSTDTQYF.

This clonotype was recorded at least ten times. This chain joins TRBV11-2 and TRBJ2-1; 9 bases fit TRBD2. The germline CDR1 and CDR2 sequences are SGHAT and FQNNGV. The CDR3 covers 16 residues. V shed 7 bases and J 4 bases; nucleotides not matched to a gene: 11. CDR3: CASTLLRGGIYNEQFF. CDR3 bases: TGTGCCAGCACCCTTCTGCGGGGGGGTATTTACAATGAGCAGTTCTTC.

The table lists this clonotype with many counts. The chain carries TRBV12-3 or TRBV12-4 and TRBJ2-5; TRBD1 matches at 12 bases. This CDR3 is 15 amino acids long. V was clipped by 3 bases and J by 4 bases; unmatched bases: 3. For the CDR3, the DNA is TGTGCCAGCAGTTTCGGGACAGGGGGCCGAGAGACCCAGTACTTC. Amino acid sequence: CASSFGTGGRETQYF.

This clonotype occurred a few times. The rearrangement links TRBV6-6 to TRBJ1-2; 8 bases map to TRBD1. After removal of 4 bases from V and 10 bases from J, the junction contained 17 bases not matched to a gene. CDR3 length: 16 amino acids. Germline values: CDR1 MNHNY, CDR2 SVGAGI (reference sequence). The CDR3: CASSSPKSGTGASYTF. The CDR3 DNA reads TGTGCCAGCAGTTCCCCTAAGTCCGGGACAGGAGCCTCCTACACCTTC.

This clonotype was recorded a few times. This chain links TRBV6-1 with TRBJ2-1, with D perhaps matching TRBD1 or TRBD2 (6 bases each). Trimming pared 5 bases from V and 9 bases from J, leaving 14 bases between. Germline V gene sequence: CDR1 MNHNS, CDR2 SASEGT. This CDR3 region has 13 residues. DNA for the CDR3: TGTGCCAGCAGTCGAACAGGGCGGGGTGAGCAGTTCTTC. The encoded protein is CASSRTGRGEQFF.

Only a few counts were recorded for this clonotype. V gene TRBV6-2 or TRBV6-3 combines with J gene TRBJ1-2, with 10 bases lining up with TRBD1. CDR1 MNHEY and CDR2 SVGEGT come from the germline V gene. After removal of 6 bases from V and 9 bases from J, the junction contained 10 bases not matched to a gene. The CDR3 totals 14 residues. CDR3 amino acids: CASSRSGTGASYTF. CDR3 DNA: TGTGCCAGCAGCCGGTCCGGGACAGGGGCTAGCTACACCTTC.

Of note for this clonotype: Germline is not matched at one junction end, which may reflect a read error. The chain joins TRBV18 to TRBJ1-5; 8 bases are a match to TRBD1. The CDR3 is made up of 15 amino acids. CDR1 and CDR2 from the germline V gene are KGHSH and LQKENI. The CDR3 loop reads CASSPRTGTNQPQHF. The CDR3, as DNA: TGTGCCAGCTCCCCACGGACAGGGACCAATCAGCCCCAGCATTTT.

This clonotype has a handful of counts. V usage is TRBV28 and J usage is TRBJ2-7; no clear D gene. The CDR3 extends over 14 amino acids. Trimming pared 2 bases from V and 2 bases from J, leaving 10 bases between. CDR1 MDHEN and CDR2 SYDVKM come from the germline V gene. The CDR3 loop reads CASSLPTIPYEQYF. The CDR3, as DNA: TGTGCCAGCAGTTTACCCACGATACCCTACGAGCAGTACTTC.

This clonotype occurred many times. The CDR3 is CASSPPGLAAYEQYF. The CDR3 DNA reads TGTGCCAGCAGCCCCCCGGGGCTAGCGGCCTACGAGCAGTACTTC. The chain recombines TRBV5-6 with TRBJ2-7, with 7 bases lining up with TRBD2. V lost 4 bases and J lost 2; bases outside the gene matches: 9. The CDR3 sequence is 15 residues long. Germline V lookup: CDR1 SGHDT, CDR2 YYEEEE.